These 20 T cell receptor beta chains share one sample of origin, sequenced in a study of shared clonotypes between healthy human individuals. Produced via immunoSEQ multiplex PCR; TCRdb's table is partial and in-frame only. The table has a few million clones, more than 80% seen once. Input material: naive CD4+ T cells sorted from blood. The sample's subset: CD45RA+ positively selected. The receptors were gathered from a man aged 18 to 29 in good health.

V usage is TRBV6-5 and J usage is TRBJ1-6, with D possibly matching TRBD1 (5 bases). Per the germline V gene, CDR1 is MNHEY and CDR2 is SVGAGI. The CDR3 is 14 amino acids. V shed 6 bases and J shed 7 bases, with 13 bases lying between them. The CDR3 bases are TGTGCCAGCAGATCCCTGGGGACGAATTCACCCCTCCACTTT. Translating it yields CASRSLGTNSPLHF.

This chain links TRBV20-1 with TRBJ1-2; no definite D call. Germline V gives CDR1 DFQATT, CDR2 SNEGSKA (reference sequence). The CDR3 extends over 9 amino acids. Trimming took 6 bases from V and 8 from J, leaving 7 bases between them. As DNA, the CDR3 is TGCAGTGCCCCGGAGGGCTACACCTTC. Its protein is CSAPEGYTF.

The genes are TRBV6-1 and TRBJ2-7; tentatively, D is TRBD2 (6 bases). CDR1 is MNHNS, CDR2 SASEGT, per germline. Trimming cost V 8 bases and J 4 bases, with 21 bases left between them. The CDR3 contains 15 residues. The CDR3 loop reads CASGTLWGDRYEQYF. CDR3 bases: TGTGCCAGCGGGACTCTTTGGGGGGATCGTTACGAGCAGTACTTC.

This rearrangement joins TRBV9 to TRBJ1-6; D unresolved. The germline V gene has CDR1 SGDLS and CDR2 YYNGEE. The length of the CDR3 is 16 residues. Trimming took off 0 bases at V and 0 bases at J, with 7 bases between the two ends. CDR3 loop: CASSVVGSSYNSPLHF. CDR3 in DNA: TGTGCCAGCAGCGTAGTGGGGAGCTCCTATAATTCACCCCTCCACTTT.

J is TRBJ2-4 and V is TRBV7-2; the D gene is possibly TRBD1 (5 bases). The CDR3 is made up of 16 amino acids. V was cut by 2 bases and J by 2 bases, with 13 bases left in between. Germline V lookup: CDR1 SGHTA, CDR2 FQGNSA. The CDR3 region has the DNA TGTGCCAGCAGCTTACAAAGTGACAGCCCCAAAAACATTCAGTACTTC. Its translation is CASSLQSDSPKNIQYF.

This chain joins TRBV5-5 and TRBJ1-5; a weak D match, TRBD1 (5 bases). Between the trimmed V and J ends, which lost 2 bases and 2 bases, there was a span of 20 bases. The CDR3 is 18 residues long. The V gene's germline CDR1 is SGHKS and CDR2 YYEKEE (reference sequence). The CDR3 DNA sequence: TGTGCCAGCAGCTTTGGGTCCGGGGCAATTATGGGCAATCAGCCCCAGCATTTT. Translated, it gives CASSFGSGAIMGNQPQHF.

The chain joins TRBV7-2 to TRBJ1-2; maybe TRBD1 (5 bases). The CDR3 covers 13 residues. In germline, CDR1 is SGHTA, CDR2 FQGNSA. V lost 6 bases and J lost 4, with 12 bases in between. CDR3 residues: CASRLDGAYGYTF. The CDR3 nucleotides read TGTGCCAGCAGGCTGGACGGGGCCTATGGCTACACCTTC.

The chain carries TRBV11-3 and TRBJ1-1; D is unclear. Germline lookup yields CDR1 SGHNT and CDR2 YENEEA. The CDR3 consists of 13 residues. Trimming pared 0 bases from V and 4 bases from J, leaving 6 bases between. DNA for the CDR3: TGTGCCAGCAGCTTAGAAGGAAGCACTGAAGCTTTCTTT. As protein: CASSLEGSTEAFF.

This chain joins TRBV5-1 and TRBJ2-6; no reliable D call. Germline CDR1 and CDR2: SGHRS and YFSETQ. CDR3 length: 15 amino acids. V lost 4 bases, J lost 2 bases, and 10 bases lay in between. The CDR3 sequence: CASSPSVAGANVLTF. DNA of the CDR3: TGCGCCAGCAGCCCGTCGGTAGCTGGGGCCAACGTCCTGACTTTC.

To note about this clone: The DNA is omitted, as the CDR3 cannot be located on it reliably, and the CDR3 follows TCRdb's listing. V is TRBV21-1 and J is TRBJ2-7; the table's D call of TRBD1 was not tested on the DNA. TRBV21-1 is marked as a pseudogene. Inclusive of both ends, the CDR3 amounts to 17 amino acids. The CDR3 sequence: CASSKALWAGGNYEQYF.

The rearrangement links TRBV19 to TRBJ2-3; D remains ambiguous. V gave up 3 bases and J gave up 4 bases, with 17 bases separating them. CDR1 LNHDA and CDR2 SQIVND come from the germline V gene (reference sequence). The CDR3 is 16 amino acids. Written as DNA, the CDR3 is TGTGCCAGTAGTATCGGTCCTCGGAAAGCGCCAGATACGCAGTATTTT. This translates into CASSIGPRKAPDTQYF.

The chain combines TRBV7-2 with TRBJ1-2, with D possibly matching TRBD1 (5 bases). The CDR3 runs to 14 residues. Germline V lookup: CDR1 SGHTA, CDR2 FQGNSA. The V end was cut by 5 bases, the J end by 4 bases, with 14 bases between. The CDR3 loop is CASSRQTESYGYTF. CDR3 nucleotide sequence: TGTGCCAGCAGCCGCCAGACAGAAAGCTATGGCTACACCTTC.

This clone was detected only once. The rearrangement joins TRBV19 to TRBJ2-7; 12 bases align to TRBD2. The CDR3 has 17 residues. Germline loops: CDR1 LNHDA, CDR2 SQIVND (reference sequence). J gave up 1 base and V 4 bases, and 8 bases lay outside the gene matches. The CDR3 sequence is CASSRGGLAGASYEQYF. The CDR3 DNA is TGTGCCAGTAGTAGGGGGGGACTAGCGGGCGCTTCCTACGAGCAGTACTTC.

The chain joins TRBV10-1 to TRBJ2-7, with TRBD1 identical over 9 bases. Trimming took 3 bases from V and 4 from J; bases not matched to a gene: 7. This CDR3 is built from 15 residues. Germline lookup yields CDR1 WNHNN and CDR2 SYGVQD (reference sequence). The CDR3 DNA reads as TGCGCCAGCAGTGATCCGAGGGACAGGGTGTACGAGCAGTACTTC. Translated, it gives CASSDPRDRVYEQYF.

This chain connects TRBV6-1 to TRBJ1-1; D unclear. The CDR3 covers 14 residues. The V and J ends lost 7 bases and 0 bases respectively, with 12 bases between them. Per the germline V gene, CDR1 is MNHNS and CDR2 is SASEGT. The CDR3 sequence: CASTLSSMNTEAFF. The CDR3 nucleotides are TGTGCCAGCACCTTGAGCTCCATGAACACTGAAGCTTTCTTT.

The chain combines TRBV5-6 with TRBJ2-5; 9 nucleotides agree with TRBD1. CDR3 size: 14 residues. Trimming removed 3 bases from V and 2 bases from J; junction bases left unmatched: 2. The V gene's germline CDR1 is SGHDT and CDR2 YYEEEE. The CDR3 loop is CASSWGTGQETQYF. DNA for the CDR3: TGTGCCAGCAGCTGGGGGACAGGGCAAGAGACCCAGTACTTC. Looking up the rest from reference TRBV5-6 and TRBJ2-5 gives the full variable domain: DAGVTQSPTHLIKTRGQQVTLRCSPKSGHDTVSWYQQALGQGPQFIFQYYEEEERQRGNFPDRFSGHQFPNYSSELNVNALLLGDSALYLCASSWGTGQETQYFGPGTRLLVL.

The count of this clone is one. The CDR3 DNA reads TGTGCCAGCAGCTTACCCCCAGATACGCAGTATTTT. Translating gives CASSLPPDTQYF. The chain combines TRBV5-8 with TRBJ2-3; D ambiguous. The ends were cut back, 2 bases at V and 4 bases at J, with 5 bases in the middle. CDR3 length: 12 residues. Per germline, CDR1 SGHTS and CDR2 YDEGEE.

This chain uses TRBV5-4 with TRBJ2-7; 7 nucleotides align to TRBD2. The CDR3 has 14 amino acids. V shed 3 bases, J shed 3 bases, and the junction held 6 bases outside the gene matches. Germline lookup yields CDR1 SGHNT and CDR2 YYREEE (reference sequence). The CDR3 DNA follows: TGTGCCAGCAGCTCGTCCGGGACTATCTACGAGCAGTACTTC. This codes for CASSSSGTIYEQYF.

Note on this clone: The sample holds other DNA sequences that translate to the same CDR3. The chain uses TRBV6-1 and TRBJ1-1; no firm D call. The CDR3 length is 14 residues. The germline V gene encodes CDR1 MNHNS and CDR2 SASEGT. Trimming left V 0 bases short and J 1 base short, with 6 bases between. CDR3 protein: CASSEAWGNTEAFF. The CDR3 coding sequence is TGTGCCAGCAGTGAAGCTTGGGGGAACACTGAAGCTTTCTTT.

This rearrangement joins TRBV19 to TRBJ1-1; D is ambiguous. Germline values: CDR1 LNHDA, CDR2 SQIVND (reference sequence). Trimming removed 3 bases at V and 0 bases at J, with 14 bases between. This CDR3 has 16 residues. The CDR3 nucleotides read TGTGCCAGTAGTATTGCACCGGACGTTATGAACACTGAAGCTTTCTTT. Amino acids: CASSIAPDVMNTEAFF.